The 10 T cell receptor beta chains in this list originate from one sample, sequenced in a study of cytomegalovirus exposure and HLA in healthy donors (TCRdb year 2017). Library construction relied on the immunoSEQ multiplex PCR assay. The multiplex PCR relied on a mix of 60 forward primers for TCR Vbeta segments and 13 reverse primers for TCR Jbeta segments. TCRdb obtained this table from immuneACCESS and retained in-frame rearrangements with V and J assigned. These tables miss some clones; where compared with another copy, unresolved V genes account for less than half of the shortfall, and the remainder is unexplained. Across this sample there are 100,000 or so clones, with 65% to 80% seen only once. The top ten clonotypes cover about 5.3% of the sample. The source material was PBMCs. The receptor source for this set is a male donor in good health and CMV-seronegative.

The V and J genes are TRBV18 and TRBJ1-5; D possibly corresponds to TRBD1 (6 bases). V was trimmed by 3 bases and J by 5 bases, leaving 14 bases between them. Germline assignment: CDR1 KGHSH and CDR2 LQKENI. The CDR3 runs to 15 residues. Written as DNA, the CDR3 is TGTGCCAGCTCACCCTCCTACAGGGCCGATCAGCCCCAGCATTTT. This sequence encodes CASSPSYRADQPQHF. The entire variable domain, with the rest obtained from reference TRBV18 and TRBJ1-5, is as follows: NAGVMQNPRHLVRRRGQEARLRCSPMKGHSHVYWYRQLPEEGLKFMVYLQKENIIDESGMPKERFSAEFPKEGPSILRIQQVVRGDSAAYFCASSPSYRADQPQHFGDGTRLSIL.

V gene TRBV27 combines with J gene TRBJ1-6; D unresolved. The CDR3 loop spans 16 amino acids. CDR1 is MNHEY and CDR2 is SMNVEV in the germline V gene (reference sequence). Trimming shortened V by 6 bases and J by 3 bases, and 15 bases separated the two germline ends. CDR3 residues: CASSRDGRGYNSPLHF. The CDR3 nucleotides read TGTGCCAGCAGCCGAGATGGACGGGGCTATAATTCACCCCTCCACTTT.

The rearrangement uses TRBV27 and TRBJ2-7, with 11 bases that match TRBD2. J gave up 4 bases and V 7 bases, and 6 bases lay outside the gene matches. This CDR3 comprises 14 residues. CDR1 MNHEY and CDR2 SMNVEV come from the germline V gene (reference sequence). This CDR3 is CASTLAGGTYEQYF. CDR3 DNA: TGTGCCAGCACCCTAGCGGGAGGTACTTACGAGCAGTACTTC.

The chain uses TRBV5-1 and TRBJ2-3; 7 bases line up with TRBD2. Germline trimming cut 0 bases from V and 1 base from J; bases unmatched to any gene: 2. Per the germline V gene, CDR1 is SGHRS and CDR2 is YFSETQ. This CDR3 is built from 15 residues. The CDR3 DNA follows: TGCGCCAGCAGCTTGGCTAGCGGCCGCACAGATACGCAGTATTTT. Encoded protein: CASSLASGRTDTQYF.

This clone has only a few counts. One end of the junction fails to match germline, which may point to a read error. The chain recombines TRBV7-6 with TRBJ2-1, with 10 bases that match TRBD2. CDR3 length: 14 residues. The germline V gene has CDR1 SGHVS and CDR2 FNYEAQ. The CDR3 loop reads CASSLAGEGYEQFF. CDR3 nucleotide sequence: TGTGCCAGCAGCCTAGCGGGAGAAGGCTATGAGCAGTTCTTC.

Note on this clone: Compared with germline, one end of the junction differs, possibly owing to a read error. J is TRBJ2-1 and V is TRBV4-1; tentative D call: TRBD2 (5 bases). Germline V gives CDR1 MGHRA, CDR2 YSYEKL. The CDR3 runs 13 residues. The chain's CDR3 is CASCGPTYDEQFF. CDR3 in DNA: TGCGCCAGCTGCGGGCCGACCTACGATGAGCAGTTCTTC.

This clone was observed a few times. CDR3 sequence reads: CASRQTGAGNEQFF. CDR3 in DNA: TGTGCCAGCAGACAAACAGGGGCGGGCAATGAGCAGTTCTTC. The rearrangement joins TRBV6-4 to TRBJ2-1; 7 bases line up with TRBD1. Germline CDR1 and CDR2: MRHNA and SNTAGT. This CDR3 has 14 residues. V was clipped by 6 bases and J by 6 bases; unmatched bases: 8.

The rearrangement links TRBV29-1 to TRBJ2-1; D is perhaps TRBD2 (6 bases). The germline V gene encodes CDR1 SQVTM and CDR2 ANQGSEA. This CDR3 contains 13 residues. The V and J ends lost 7 bases and 9 bases respectively, with 19 bases between them. The CDR3 reads CSAWTLAAGEQFF. Here the CDR3 DNA reads TGCAGCGCTTGGACCTTAGCGGCCGGTGAGCAGTTCTTC.

This chain links TRBV27 with TRBJ2-1, with 9 bases lining up with TRBD2. With 2 bases clipped from V and 8 bases from J, the junction kept 7 bases outside the gene matches. The CDR3 sequence is 15 residues long. Germline V gene data show CDR1 as MNHEY and CDR2 as SMNVEV (reference sequence). CDR3: CASSLSAGGPHEQFF. CDR3 in DNA: TGTGCCAGCAGTTTAAGTGCGGGAGGGCCCCATGAGCAGTTCTTC.

This clone was detected only a few times. V and J are TRBV6-1 and TRBJ2-6, with 8 bases aligning to TRBD1. Germline V gene sequence: CDR1 MNHNS, CDR2 SASEGT. The CDR3 has 19 residues. V lost 3 bases to trimming and J lost 4 bases; unmatched junction nucleotides: 14. This CDR3 is CASSEEIAGGARGANVLTF. The CDR3 nucleotides read TGTGCCAGCAGTGAGGAGATCGCAGGGGGCGCTAGGGGGGCCAACGTCCTGACTTTC.